The 13 T cell receptor beta chains presented below share a single source sample, sequenced in a study of T cell changes during pregnancy in multiple sclerosis (dated by TCRdb to the late 2010s). Library creation used the immunoSEQ multiplex PCR assay. Not all clones reach the TCRdb copy of this immuneACCESS table, which keeps in-frame sequences only. Checked studies attribute under half of the gap to unresolved V genes and leave the rest unexplained. This sample has around 16,000 clones in its table, and approximately 83% of those were observed once. The ten largest clones capture about 18% of the sample. The source material was CD8+ T cells from peripheral blood mononuclear cells, sampled after pregnancy. These receptors all stem from a female donor in good health, enrolled as a control in a pregnancy study.

The chain is built from TRBV6-5 and TRBJ2-7; 13 bases line up with TRBD2. In germline, CDR1 is MNHEY, CDR2 SVGAGI. The CDR3 spans 15 residues. The V and J ends lost 7 bases and 3 bases, in that order; junction bases with no gene match: 6. The DNA of the CDR3 is TGTGCCAGCAATACCGGACTAGCGGGGGACTACGAGCAGTACTTC. It yields the protein CASNTGLAGDYEQYF.

This CDR3 reads CASKGSRYTDTQYF. The CDR3 nucleotides read TGTGCCAGCAAAGGATCGCGGTACACAGATACGCAGTATTTT. V gene TRBV28 combines with J gene TRBJ2-3; D is unclear. V dropped 7 bases and J dropped 2 bases, with 13 bases sitting between them. CDR1 and CDR2 (germline): MDHEN, SYDVKM. The CDR3 length is 14 residues.

The V gene is TRBV7-9, the J gene TRBJ1-1; D is ambiguous. The CDR3 sequence is 12 residues long. Germline CDR1 SEHNR, CDR2 FQNEAQ (reference sequence). V was cut by 5 bases and J by 5 bases, with 9 bases left in between. The CDR3, as DNA: TGTGCCAGCAGCGGATCCAGGACTGAAGCTTTCTTT. It codes for CASSGSRTEAFF.

The genes are TRBV5-1 and TRBJ1-1; no firm D call. CDR3 length: 16 residues. V gave up 0 bases and J gave up 0 bases, with 12 bases separating them. Germline CDR1 SGHRS, CDR2 YFSETQ. The CDR3 loop is CASSLAEQPMNTEAFF. The CDR3 DNA sequence: TGCGCCAGCAGCTTGGCCGAACAGCCTATGAACACTGAAGCTTTCTTT.

This rearrangement joins TRBV7-9 to TRBJ1-1, with TRBD1 matching over 8 bases. Per the germline V gene, CDR1 is SEHNR and CDR2 is FQNEAQ (reference sequence). Losses at the gene ends were 5 bases for V and 5 bases for J; bases not matched to a gene: 10. This CDR3 spans 15 amino acids. CDR3 in DNA: TGTGCCAGCAGCACCCGAGGACAGGGTTGGACTGAAGCTTTCTTT. As protein: CASSTRGQGWTEAFF.

The gene calls are TRBV27 and TRBJ2-7; 7 nucleotides match TRBD1. J lost 4 bases, V lost 2 bases, and 5 bases had no gene match. CDR3 size: 14 residues. In germline, CDR1 is MNHEY, CDR2 SMNVEV (reference sequence). The CDR3 reads CASSLRAGGYEQYF. CDR3 coding DNA: TGTGCCAGCAGTTTAAGGGCAGGGGGTTACGAGCAGTACTTC.

This chain joins TRBV9 and TRBJ2-5, with D possibly being TRBD1 (5 bases). The CDR3 sequence is 13 residues long. CDR1 is SGDLS, CDR2 YYNGEE, per germline. V lost 3 bases to trimming and J lost 3 bases, with 9 bases between them. The CDR3 loop is CASSAQGKETQYF. CDR3 nucleotide sequence: TGTGCCAGCAGCGCGCAGGGTAAAGAGACCCAGTACTTC.

The chain uses TRBV4-2 and TRBJ2-7; 8 nucleotides agree with TRBD2. Germline V lookup: CDR1 LGHNA, CDR2 YNFKEQ. The CDR3 has 16 residues. Trimming removed 1 base from V and 2 bases from J; junction bases left unmatched: 7. The CDR3 sequence: CASSQVEDSGTYEQYF. The DNA for the CDR3 is TGTGCCAGCAGCCAAGTAGAGGATAGCGGGACCTACGAGCAGTACTTC.

The rearrangement links TRBV9 to TRBJ2-3, with D possibly being TRBD2 (6 bases). Trimming took off 0 bases at V and 0 bases at J, with 8 bases between the two ends. Germline CDR1 is SGDLS and CDR2 is YYNGEE. The CDR3 is 15 residues long. The DNA for the CDR3 is TGTGCCAGCAGCGTAGCCGGGACTAGCACAGATACGCAGTATTTT. This gives the protein CASSVAGTSTDTQYF.

This chain connects TRBV9 to TRBJ1-1; 8 nucleotides line up with TRBD1. J gave up 0 bases and V 4 bases, and 5 bases lay outside the gene matches. The CDR3 is 15 residues long. CDR1 SGDLS and CDR2 YYNGEE come from the germline V gene. Here the CDR3 DNA reads TGTGCCAGCAGCCCCGGACAGGGAATGAACACTGAAGCTTTCTTT. Translation gives CASSPGQGMNTEAFF.

By share of the sample, this clone is medium-sized. The chain couples TRBV4-2 to TRBJ2-7; D is unresolved. The ends were cut back, 2 bases at V and 5 bases at J, with 22 bases in the middle. Germline loops: CDR1 LGHNA, CDR2 YNFKEQ. The CDR3 consists of 17 residues. The CDR3 protein is CASSQSSAEQMIHEQYF. DNA of the CDR3: TGTGCCAGCAGCCAAAGTTCTGCGGAACAAATGATACACGAGCAGTACTTC.

The chain links TRBV19 to TRBJ2-7, with D perhaps TRBD1 (6 bases). Germline CDR1 reads LNHDA; CDR2 reads SQIVND (reference sequence). The CDR3 totals 14 residues. V was clipped by 5 bases and J by 3 bases, with 14 bases between them. CDR3 DNA sequence: TGTGCCAGTAGTGGGACATTAGTAAGCTACGAGCAGTACTTC. This encodes CASSGTLVSYEQYF.

By proportion, this clone is medium-sized. V is TRBV7-9 and J is TRBJ1-1; unclear D gene. CDR3 length equals 12 residues. The germline gives CDR1 SEHNR, CDR2 FQNEAQ (reference sequence). Trimming left V 5 bases short and J 6 bases short, with 10 bases between. The CDR3 here is CASSLLGPEAFF. In DNA form, the CDR3 reads TGTGCCAGCAGCCTACTGGGCCCTGAAGCTTTCTTT.